Below, 18 T cell receptor beta chains from the same sample are listed, as sequenced in a study of T-cell reconstitution after alpha-beta-depleted transplantation in children. Library preparation (for TCRbeta) was performed with unique molecular identifiers. A single record per CDR3 protein comes from TCRdb applying MiXCR to the PCR reads. The repertoire holds over 200,000 distinct CDR3 sequences, with more than 15% as singletons. Sequenced material: PBMCs, mostly from graft donor cells, taken 360 days after TCRalphabeta/CD19-depleted stem cell transplant. These TCRs come from a male patient between 2 and 9 years old who had a stem cell transplant for acute lymphoblastic leukemia, so the T cells may come from the graft donor.

The V gene is TRBV13, the J gene TRBJ1-5; TRBD1 aligns across 7 bases. Germline V gene data show CDR1 as PRHDT and CDR2 as FYEKMQ (reference sequence). With V trimmed by 2 bases and J by 3 bases, 7 bases remained unmatched. This CDR3 contains 16 residues. The CDR3 is CASSLYDEGANQPQHF. The CDR3, as DNA: TGTGCCAGCAGCTTATACGATGAGGGGGCCAATCAGCCCCAGCATTTT.

In this sample, this clonotype turned up a few times. This chain uses TRBV29-1 with TRBJ2-7, with no clear D. Germline CDR1 reads SQVTM; CDR2 reads ANQGSEA. V shed 6 bases and J shed 0 bases, with 15 bases lying between them. The CDR3 sequence is 14 residues long. CDR3 loop: CSVERVGSSYEQYF. In DNA, the CDR3 is TGCAGCGTCGAACGAGTCGGCAGCTCCTACGAGCAGTACTTC.

The rearrangement joins TRBV5-1 to TRBJ2-4, with TRBD2 matching 15 bases. The CDR3 contains 19 residues. The germline V gene encodes CDR1 SGHRS and CDR2 YFSETQ. V dropped 4 bases and J dropped 0; count of bases not matched to a gene: 8. The CDR3 sequence is CASSPAGTSGGLAKNIQYF. In DNA form, the CDR3 reads TGCGCCAGCAGCCCCGCCGGGACTAGCGGGGGGCTAGCCAAAAACATTCAGTACTTC. The full variable domain, completed using reference TRBV5-1 and TRBJ2-4, is KAGVTQTPRYLIKTRGQQVTLSCSPISGHRSVSWYQQTPGQGLQFLFEYFSETQRNKGNFPGRFSGRQFSNSRSEMNVSTLELGDSALYLCASSPAGTSGGLAKNIQYFGAGTRLSVL.

The chain combines TRBV12-3 or TRBV12-4 with TRBJ2-1, with D perhaps matching TRBD2 (6 bases). The CDR3 has 14 residues. Trimming left V 7 bases short and J 4 bases short, with 14 bases between. CDR3 sequence: CASTRGGVYNEQFF. The CDR3 nucleotides read TGTGCCAGCACCCGGGGCGGGGTATACAATGAGCAGTTCTTC.

The table lists this clonotype with a few counts. This chain joins TRBV7-6 and TRBJ2-1, with 10 bases fitting TRBD2. Trimming cost V 3 bases and J 6 bases; bases outside gene matches: 8. CDR1 SGHVS and CDR2 FNYEAQ come from the germline V gene. This CDR3 is built from 16 residues. CDR3 residues: CASSLSSSGGPNEQFF. In DNA form, the CDR3 reads TGTGCCAGCAGCTTGTCGAGTAGCGGGGGGCCCAATGAGCAGTTCTTC.

This clonotype was picked up a small number of times. The V gene is TRBV11-2, the J gene TRBJ2-3, with D tentatively TRBD2 (6 bases). From germline, CDR1 is SGHAT and CDR2 FQNNGV. This CDR3 comprises 19 residues. With 2 bases removed from V and 0 bases from J, the gap between germline ends came to 21 bases. The CDR3 loop is CASSLYFLRGTSSTDTQYF. In DNA form, the CDR3 reads TGTGCCAGCAGCTTATACTTTCTGCGGGGAACCTCTAGCACAGATACGCAGTATTTT.

This clonotype was seen a few times. The chain links TRBV29-1 to TRBJ2-7; 9 bases map to TRBD2. Germline V lookup: CDR1 SQVTM, CDR2 ANQGSEA. Trimming took 2 bases from V and 6 from J; bases not matched to a gene: 11. This CDR3 is built from 15 residues. CDR3: CSVETVGLALGEQYF. CDR3 nucleotides: TGCAGCGTTGAAACAGTGGGACTAGCTTTGGGCGAGCAGTACTTC.

The chain combines TRBV2 with TRBJ2-2; D not certain. V gave up 10 bases and J gave up 7 bases, with 13 bases separating them. The CDR3 spans 12 residues. Germline V gene data show CDR1 as SNHLY and CDR2 as FYNNEI. CDR3 in DNA: TGTGCCACCCAGACCTTTTACGGGGAGCTGTTTTTT. This translates into CATQTFYGELFF.

This sequence joins TRBV28 and TRBJ2-7; D is unclear. Trimming stripped 2 bases from V and 0 bases from J, with 17 bases between. CDR1 is MDHEN and CDR2 is SYDVKM in the germline V gene. The length of the CDR3 is 17 residues. The CDR3 spells CASSLLLRRISSYEQYF. In DNA form, the CDR3 reads TGTGCCAGCAGTTTACTTCTAAGACGGATTAGCTCCTACGAGCAGTACTTC.

The V and J genes are TRBV7-2 and TRBJ2-3; 7 bases map to TRBD2. Germline V gives CDR1 SGHTA, CDR2 FQGNSA. This CDR3 is 15 amino acids long. After removal of 1 base from V and 2 bases from J, the junction contained 3 bases not matched to a gene. As DNA, the CDR3 is TGTGCCAGCAGCTTAGGTCTAGCGGCCACAGATACGCAGTATTTT. It translates to CASSLGLAATDTQYF.

The gene calls are TRBV30 and TRBJ1-1, with TRBD1 as a possible D gene (5 bases). Germline assignment: CDR1 GTSNPN and CDR2 SVGIG (reference sequence). Trimming cost V 0 bases and J 4 bases, with 18 bases left between them. The CDR3 totals 16 residues. This CDR3 reads CAWSVRGMIVITEAFF. In DNA, the CDR3 is TGTGCCTGGAGTGTACGGGGGATGATAGTCATCACTGAAGCTTTCTTT.

This clonotype occurred a few times. The rearrangement uses TRBV12-3 or TRBV12-4 and TRBJ2-7, with a possible D match to TRBD2 (6 bases). This CDR3 is built from 15 residues. V dropped 3 bases and J dropped 3 bases, with 15 bases sitting between them. This CDR3 is CASSFWGDPLYEQYF. The CDR3 bases are TGTGCCAGCAGTTTTTGGGGGGACCCCCTCTACGAGCAGTACTTC.

In its sample, this clonotype was seen a few times. The gene calls are TRBV27 and TRBJ2-1; D perhaps matches TRBD2 (6 bases). The CDR3 length is 14 residues. Trimming removed 1 base at V and 10 bases at J, with 14 bases between. Germline assignment: CDR1 MNHEY and CDR2 SMNVEV (reference sequence). The CDR3 region has the DNA TGTGCCAGCAGTTTATTGGCGGGGCTGCGGGAGCAGTTCTTC. Encoded protein: CASSLLAGLREQFF.

This clonotype has at least ten counts. J is TRBJ1-5 and V is TRBV27, with unresolved D. The CDR3 is 15 residues long. The V end was cut by 2 bases, the J end by 1 base, with 9 bases between. Per the germline V gene, CDR1 is MNHEY and CDR2 is SMNVEV (reference sequence). CDR3 nucleotide sequence: TGTGCCAGCAGTTTAAGGCTTTCCAGCAATCAGCCCCAGCATTTT. Its translation is CASSLRLSSNQPQHF.

This clonotype has more than one count but fewer than ten. V usage is TRBV2 and J usage is TRBJ2-1; D might be TRBD2 (5 bases). The germline CDR1 and CDR2 sequences are SNHLY and FYNNEI. The V gene lost 8 bases and the J gene lost 2 bases, with 10 bases spanning the gap. This CDR3 is 13 amino acids long. CDR3 bases: TGTGCCAGCTTCTACGGGGCCTACAATGAGCAGTTCTTC. Residues: CASFYGAYNEQFF.

The chain carries TRBV6-6 and TRBJ2-5; D assignment may be TRBD1 or TRBD2 (6 bases each). Trimming removed 7 bases at V and 5 bases at J, with 14 bases between. The CDR3 loop spans 13 amino acids. Germline V gene sequence: CDR1 MNHNY, CDR2 SVGAGI (reference sequence). The CDR3 DNA follows: TGTGCCAGCATGGCAGGGGAGGCGGAGACCCAGTACTTC. This gives the protein CASMAGEAETQYF.

The chain joins TRBV7-2 to TRBJ1-6; the match to TRBD1 covers 7 bases. Per the germline V gene, CDR1 is SGHTA and CDR2 is FQGNSA. Trimming at V came to 5 bases and at J to 5 bases, leaving 9 bases not matched to a gene. The CDR3 length is 16 residues. In DNA form, the CDR3 reads TGTGCCAGCAGCCAACAGGAGGGGGCAAATAATTCACCCCTCCACTTT. Residues: CASSQQEGANNSPLHF.

The CDR3 here is CSVVAGWAEAFF. As DNA, the CDR3 is TGCAGCGTTGTCGCAGGGTGGGCTGAAGCTTTCTTT. The rearrangement links TRBV29-1 to TRBJ1-1; tentatively, D is TRBD1 (5 bases). CDR1 and CDR2 (germline): SQVTM, ANQGSEA. CDR3 length: 12 residues. The V end lost 4 bases, the J end lost 6 bases, and 12 bases lay between the germline ends.